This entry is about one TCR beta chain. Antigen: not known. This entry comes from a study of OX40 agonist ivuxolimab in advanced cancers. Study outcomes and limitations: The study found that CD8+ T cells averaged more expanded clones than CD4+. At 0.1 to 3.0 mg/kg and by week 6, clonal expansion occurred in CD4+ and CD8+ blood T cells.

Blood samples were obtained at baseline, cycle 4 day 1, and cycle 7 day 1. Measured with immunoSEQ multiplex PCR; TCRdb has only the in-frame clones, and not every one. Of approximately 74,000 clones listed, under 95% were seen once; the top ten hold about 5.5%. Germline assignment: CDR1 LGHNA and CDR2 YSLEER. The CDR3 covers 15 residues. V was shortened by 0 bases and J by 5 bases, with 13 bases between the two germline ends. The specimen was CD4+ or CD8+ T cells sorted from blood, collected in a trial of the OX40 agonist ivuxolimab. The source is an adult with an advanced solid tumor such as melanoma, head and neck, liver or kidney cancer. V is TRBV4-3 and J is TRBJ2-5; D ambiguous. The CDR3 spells CASSQDFGLGETQYF. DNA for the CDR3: TGCGCCAGCAGCCAAGATTTCGGTCTAGGGGAGACCCAGTACTTC.